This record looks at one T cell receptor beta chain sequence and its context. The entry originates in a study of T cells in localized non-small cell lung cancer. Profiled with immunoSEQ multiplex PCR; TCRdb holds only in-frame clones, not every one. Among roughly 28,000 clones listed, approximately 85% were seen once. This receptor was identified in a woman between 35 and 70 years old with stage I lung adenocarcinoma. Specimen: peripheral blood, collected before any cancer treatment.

In nucleotides, the CDR3 is TGTGCCAGCAGTTACGGGCAGGGCACAGATACGCAGTATTTT. Translating it yields CASSYGQGTDTQYF. The chain couples TRBV6-5 to TRBJ2-3; no definite D call. V was shortened by 2 bases and J by 1 base, with 7 bases between the two germline ends. CDR3 length: 14 amino acids. Germline assignment: CDR1 MNHEY and CDR2 SVGAGI.